The rows below give T cell receptor beta chains drawn from one sample of a study of T cell changes during pregnancy in multiple sclerosis. TCRdb keeps only in-frame clones here, not all; method: immunoSEQ multiplex PCR. Counted here are about 46,000 clones, 90% to 95% occurring once; the ten biggest clones make up roughly 3.9%. Source: CD8+ T cells from peripheral blood mononuclear cells, taken after pregnancy. These receptors all stem from a female donor with multiple sclerosis, enrolled in a pregnancy study. Both conserved end residues are trimmed from each CDR3.

j_gene	v_gene	CDR3aa
TRBJ2-3	TRBV7-3	ASSLEGGTYTDTQY
TRBJ2-5	TRBV27	ASSLQPGETQY
TRBJ1-4	TRBV7-6	ASSFRVGGPNEKLF
TRBJ2-3	TRBV7-8	ASSLGARDTQY
TRBJ2-1	TRBV7-9	ASSLAGISGRGYNEQF
TRBJ2-6	TRBV27	ASSGVSSGANVLT
TRBJ1-3	TRBV9	ASSPTTSRSGNTIY
TRBJ2-6	TRBV9	ASSVDRHSGANVLT
TRBJ2-7	TRBV27	ASRPFTGAYEQY
TRBJ2-3	TRBV4-1	ASSTGTQSTDTQY
TRBJ2-7	TRBV6-6	ASSHRQVFYEQY
TRBJ1-4	TRBV19	ASSYHTTTNEKLF
TRBJ2-1	TRBV7-9	ASSSLAGYNEQF
TRBJ2-7	TRBV14	ASSSYGGGLDEQY
TRBJ2-2	TRBV14	ASSQGVISLSDSNTGELF
TRBJ1-2	TRBV7-2	ASSLGLTWDYGYT
TRBJ2-1	TRBV5-5	ASSSRGLSSYNEQF
TRBJ2-1	TRBV9	ASSGASDSYNEQF
TRBJ2-2	TRBV10-1	ASSIGQPGELF
TRBJ2-7	TRBV27	ASSFQGSEQY
TRBJ2-2	TRBV19	ASSIVGTPGTGELF
TRBJ2-3	TRBV11-1	ASSLTGGLPDTQY
TRBJ2-3	TRBV27	ASNPAGGVNTQY
TRBJ2-1	TRBV7-2	ASTIAGEQF